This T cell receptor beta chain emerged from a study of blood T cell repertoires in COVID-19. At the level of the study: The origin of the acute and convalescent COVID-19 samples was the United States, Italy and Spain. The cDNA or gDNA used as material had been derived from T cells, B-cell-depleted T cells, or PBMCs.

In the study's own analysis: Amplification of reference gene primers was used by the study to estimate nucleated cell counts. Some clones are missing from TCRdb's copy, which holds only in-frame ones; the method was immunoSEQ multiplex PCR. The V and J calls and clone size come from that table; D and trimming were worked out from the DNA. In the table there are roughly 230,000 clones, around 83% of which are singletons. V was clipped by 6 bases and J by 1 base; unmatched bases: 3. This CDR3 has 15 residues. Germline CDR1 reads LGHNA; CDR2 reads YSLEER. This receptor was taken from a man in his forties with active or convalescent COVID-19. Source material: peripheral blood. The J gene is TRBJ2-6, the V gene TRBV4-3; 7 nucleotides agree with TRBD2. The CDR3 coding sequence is TGCGCCAGCAGTGAAGCGGGGTCTGGGGCCAACGTCCTGACTTTC. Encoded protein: CASSEAGSGANVLTF.